The 25 T cell receptor beta chains below come from one sample, sequenced in a study of tumor and adjacent non-tumor tissue in lung cancer. The library came from three nested PCR rounds adapted from ARM-PCR protocols. One entry per CDR3 protein, called by TCRdb with MiXCR from the multiplex PCR reads. Of roughly 150,000 distinct CDR3 sequences detected, around 61% appear once; the ten largest clones hold 18%. No cell sorting was done before RNA was extracted from the tissue. Material: lung tumor tissue. These receptors were taken from a man aged 55 to 70 with small cell lung cancer.

The chain couples TRBV5-1 to TRBJ2-1; weak D call: TRBD1 (5 bases). CDR3 length: 12 residues. Germline V CDR1 and CDR2: SGHRS, YFSETQ. V was pared by 0 bases and J by 7 bases, with 5 bases between. CDR3 nucleotide sequence: TGCGCCAGCAGCTTGGAGGGGAATGAGCAGTTCTTC. This sequence encodes CASSLEGNEQFF.

Worth noting for this clonotype: With a much larger clone just one base away, this may be a read error. This chain joins TRBV20-1 and TRBJ2-7; a possible D gene is TRBD1 (6 bases). Germline CDR1 DFQATT, CDR2 SNEGSKA (reference sequence). The CDR3 runs 14 residues. CDR3 region: CNARSPGHPYEQYF. The CDR3 coding sequence is TGCAATGCTAGAAGCCCGGGACACCCCTACGAGCAGTACTTC.

The chain joins TRBV12-3 or TRBV12-4 to TRBJ2-1; D is unclear. The CDR3 sequence is 12 residues long. With 10 bases removed from V and 8 bases from J, the gap between germline ends came to 15 bases. The CDR3 bases are TGTGCCATCACCGACCCATACGATGAGCAGTTCTTC. Encoded protein: CAITDPYDEQFF.

Worth noting for this clonotype: This may be a read error, as it is one base from a much larger clone. This chain uses TRBV5-5 with TRBJ2-4; no clear D. Germline assignment: CDR1 SGHKS and CDR2 YYEKEE (reference sequence). There are 13 residues in the CDR3. The CDR3 sequence is CASSLIAKNIKYF. CDR3 bases: TGTGCCAGCAGCTTGATAGCCAAAAACATTAAGTACTTC.

Turning to this clonotype: A much larger clone differs by one base, so this may be a read error. This rearrangement joins TRBV12-3 or TRBV12-4 to TRBJ2-2; 12 nucleotides match TRBD2. After removal of 6 bases from V and 9 bases from J, the junction contained 11 bases not matched to a gene. This CDR3 region has 16 residues. CDR3 DNA: TGTGCCAGCAGCACTACTAGCGGGAGGACAACCCGGGAGCTGTTTTTT. This encodes CASSTTSGRTTRELFF.

Remarks on this clonotype: Relative to the germline gene, one junction end is altered; a read error may explain this. The V call is TRBV12-3 or TRBV12-4, the J call TRBJ2-5; TRBD1 or TRBD2 may be the D gene (6 bases each). The CDR3 is 15 residues long. DNA of the CDR3: TGTGTCAGCAGTACCGGGGGCTTGCCGCAAGAGACCCAGTACTTC. It codes for CVSSTGGLPQETQYF.

A note on this clonotype: One end of the junction does not line up with germline, which may come from a read error. This chain connects TRBV11-3 to TRBJ2-3, with 12 bases identical to TRBD2. CDR1 and CDR2 (germline): SGHNT, YENEEA. The CDR3 loop spans 16 amino acids. CDR3 region: CASSRTSGNITDTQYF. The CDR3 DNA follows: TGTGCCAGCAGCCGGACTAGCGGGAATATTACAGATACGCAGTACTTT.

To note about this clonotype: A much larger clone lies a single base off, so this may be a read error. The gene calls are TRBV29-1 and TRBJ2-3, with TRBD2 identical over 7 bases. Germline CDR1 and CDR2: SQVTM and ANQGSEA. CDR3 length: 13 amino acids. In DNA form, the CDR3 reads TGCAGCGTCGGTACTAGCGAAGGAGATACGCAGTGTTTT. Protein product: CSVGTSEGDTQCF.

Notes on this clonotype: A much larger clonotype is one base distant, so this may be a read error. V gene TRBV20-1 combines with J gene TRBJ2-7, with D hard to call. The CDR3 has 13 amino acids. Germline V gene data show CDR1 as DFQATT and CDR2 as SNEGSKA (reference sequence). CDR3 nucleotides: TGCAATGCTAGGCATGACGGAACCTACGAGCAGTACTTC. This codes for CNARHDGTYEQYF.

With regard to this clonotype: Mismatch with germline at one junction end may stem from a read error. The chain combines TRBV12-3 or TRBV12-4 with TRBJ2-1; TRBD1 agrees at 7 bases. This CDR3 contains 15 residues. The CDR3 is CTSSPGTVDSNEQFF. The CDR3 DNA reads TGTACCAGCAGTCCCGGGACAGTGGATTCCAATGAGCAGTTCTTC.

The chain is built from TRBV11-3 and TRBJ2-2, with 9 nucleotides matching TRBD1. This CDR3 has 16 amino acids. The V segment lost 7 bases and the J segment 3 bases; nucleotides outside the gene matches: 9. Germline V gene lookup returns CDR1 SGHNT and CDR2 YENEEA. CDR3 bases: TGTGCCAGCAACTGGACAGGGGTTAAACACACCGGGGAGCTGTTTTTT. This gives the protein CASNWTGVKHTGELFF.

This clonotype was recorded at least ten times. V is TRBV11-2 and J is TRBJ2-1; 10 bases are shared with TRBD2. CDR1 is SGHAT, CDR2 FQNNGV, per germline. The CDR3 runs to 15 residues. V dropped 4 bases and J dropped 0; count of bases not matched to a gene: 0. As DNA, the CDR3 is TGTGCCAGCAGCTCTAGCGGGGGCTCCTACAATGAGCAGTTCTTC. As protein: CASSSSGGSYNEQFF.

On this clonotype itself: One junction end does not reproduce the germline sequence, and a read error may be involved. The rearrangement uses TRBV20-1 and TRBJ2-4; no definite D call. The CDR3 loop spans 14 amino acids. The germline gives CDR1 DFQATT, CDR2 SNEGSKA (reference sequence). The CDR3 DNA follows: TGTAGTGCGACCGGAACAGCTGTGGTAAACATTCAGTACTTC. The encoded protein is CSATGTAVVNIQYF.

For this clonotype: A much larger clone is a single base away; this may be a read error. The V call is TRBV10-3, the J call TRBJ2-7; D might be TRBD1 (6 bases). This CDR3 spans 17 amino acids. From germline, CDR1 is ENHRY and CDR2 SYGVKD. The CDR3 protein is CVISPGGHSKGTYEQYV. CDR3 bases: TGTGTCATCAGTCCTGGGGGACACTCAAAAGGGACCTACGAGCAGTACGTC.

To note about this clonotype: At one boundary the junction diverges from the germline segment, which might be a read error. The chain joins TRBV29-1 to TRBJ2-7; D is perhaps TRBD1 (5 bases). The germline V gene has CDR1 SQVTM and CDR2 ANQGSEA. There are 14 residues in the CDR3. CDR3 in amino acids: CSVVQTEMRGEQYF. CDR3 DNA: TGCAGCGTTGTTCAGACAGAGATGAGAGGCGAGCAGTATTTC.

A remark on this clonotype: This may come from a read error, since a much larger clone is one base off. The chain joins TRBV29-1 to TRBJ2-1; D remains unclear. Trimming removed 4 bases from V and 6 bases from J, with 16 bases in between. Germline CDR1 SQVTM, CDR2 ANQGSEA. The CDR3 covers 14 residues. Written as DNA, the CDR3 is TGCAGCGTTGTCTGGTTGTCATGGAGCAATGAGCAGTTCTTC. This codes for CSVVWLSWSNEQFF.

This clonotype was found a few times. The chain is built from TRBV10-3 and TRBJ2-1; 8 nucleotides line up with TRBD1. Germline loops: CDR1 ENHRY, CDR2 SYGVKD. The CDR3 runs 16 residues. The V segment lost 6 bases and the J segment 2 bases; nucleotides outside the gene matches: 9. CDR3: CAISTGTGVTYNEQFF. DNA for the CDR3: TGTGCCATCAGCACAGGGACAGGAGTAACCTACAATGAGCAGTTCTTC.

A single count supports this clonotype. The chain joins TRBV11-1 to TRBJ2-7, with 9 bases matching TRBD1. The CDR3 consists of 12 residues. CDR1 is SGHAT, CDR2 FQDESV, per germline (reference sequence). CDR3 coding DNA: TGTGGCAGAAACGGACAGGGGCGCGAGCAGTACTTC. It translates to CGRNGQGREQYF.

V usage is TRBV20-1 and J usage is TRBJ2-1, with D possibly matching TRBD2 (6 bases). CDR3 length: 15 amino acids. Germline CDR1 reads DFQATT; CDR2 reads SNEGSKA (reference sequence). V was trimmed by 6 bases and J by 5 bases, leaving 20 bases between them. The CDR3 DNA sequence: TGCAGTGCGGGAGGCGACGTTGGACGGAACAATGAGCAGTTCTTC. Translation gives CSAGGDVGRNNEQFF.

This chain joins TRBV6-2 or TRBV6-3 and TRBJ1-2; 7 positions agree with TRBD1. Germline values: CDR1 MNHEY, CDR2 SVGEGT. The trim removed 0 bases at V and 5 bases at J, leaving 6 bases unmatched. The length of the CDR3 is 15 residues. DNA for the CDR3: TGTGCCAGCAGTTACTCGTACAGGGGAGGGTATGGCTACACCTTC. This sequence encodes CASSYSYRGGYGYTF.

Regarding this clonotype: A much larger clone differs from this one at a single base, so this may be a read error. This chain uses TRBV5-1 with TRBJ1-1; 9 nucleotides align to TRBD1. Germline values: CDR1 SGHRS, CDR2 YFSETQ. The CDR3 is 14 amino acids. The CDR3 here is CACSWGQGNTEAFF. For the CDR3, the DNA is TGCGCCTGCAGCTGGGGACAGGGAAACACTGAAGCTTTCTTT.

This clonotype has more than one count but fewer than ten. The chain combines TRBV6-5 with TRBJ2-1; 9 bases align to TRBD2. Germline V gene data show CDR1 as MNHEY and CDR2 as SVGAGI. Trimming at V came to 6 bases and at J to 2 bases, leaving 8 bases not matched to a gene. The CDR3 has 16 residues. CDR3 in amino acids: CASSKPASGAYNEQFF. The CDR3 DNA reads as TGTGCCAGCAGCAAACCGGCTAGCGGGGCCTACAATGAGCAGTTCTTC.

Concerning this clonotype itself: This may come from a read error, since a much larger clone is one base off. V is TRBV29-1 and J is TRBJ2-5; D is perhaps TRBD1 (5 bases). This CDR3 region has 13 residues. Germline lookup yields CDR1 SQVTM and CDR2 ANQGSEA. The CDR3 protein is CSVGKDSLEIQYF. In DNA form, the CDR3 reads TGCAGCGTTGGTAAAGACAGTTTGGAGATCCAGTACTTC.

Points on this clonotype: The junction departs from the called germline gene at one end, perhaps through a read error. The chain uses TRBV5-1 and TRBJ2-3; D may be TRBD1 or TRBD2 (5 bases each). CDR3 size: 16 residues. The V gene's germline CDR1 is SGHRS and CDR2 YFSETQ. Here the CDR3 reads CASTIDLRGNADAQYF. For the CDR3, the DNA is TGCGCCAGCACTATCGACCTCCGGGGCAACGCAGATGCGCAGTATTTT.

This clonotype was detected only a few times. This may come from a read error, since a much larger clone is one base off. The chain recombines TRBV6-6 with TRBJ1-5; 7 bases fit TRBD1. The length of the CDR3 is 14 residues. In germline, CDR1 is MNHNY, CDR2 SVGAGI (reference sequence). CDR3 DNA sequence: TGTACCAGCAGTTACGAACAGGGGATTCAGCCCCAGCATTTT. This gives the protein CTSSYEQGIQPQHF.